These 4 T cell receptor beta chains were sequenced from one sample in a study of cytomegalovirus exposure and HLA in healthy donors. It was with 60 Vbeta and 13 Jbeta primers that the PCR ran. Here immunoSEQ multiplex PCR was the method, and the copy in TCRdb shows in-frame clones only, minus some. The data contain 150,000 to 200,000 clones, approximately 70% of them singletons. The specimen sequenced was PBMCs. The receptors originated from a woman aged 25 to 39 in good health and CMV-seronegative.

The rearrangement links TRBV19 to TRBJ2-2; TRBD2 matches at 7 bases. CDR3 length: 18 residues. Trimming at V came to 1 base and at J to 4 bases, leaving 12 bases not matched to a gene. Germline V lookup: CDR1 LNHDA, CDR2 SQIVND (reference sequence). The CDR3 DNA reads TGTGCCAGTAGTATAGCCATGGCAGCAGCGGGACTCACCGGGGAGCTGTTTTTT. Amino acid sequence: CASSIAMAAAGLTGELFF.

The chain carries TRBV6-4 and TRBJ1-6, with D unresolved. Per the germline V gene, CDR1 is MRHNA and CDR2 is SNTAGT. V dropped 3 bases and J dropped 7 bases, with 10 bases sitting between them. This CDR3 has 14 amino acids. The CDR3 protein is CASSERRFNSPLHF. DNA of the CDR3: TGTGCCAGCAGTGAGAGGAGATTCAATTCACCCCTCCACTTT.

The count of this clone is one. The chain combines TRBV5-1 with TRBJ2-7; 11 bases are a match to TRBD1. J lost 7 bases, V lost 3 bases, and 12 bases had no gene match. The length of the CDR3 is 16 residues. The germline V gene encodes CDR1 SGHRS and CDR2 YFSETQ. CDR3 sequence reads: CASSSHPGTGGGEQYF. Here the CDR3 DNA reads TGCGCCAGCAGCTCCCACCCCGGGACAGGGGGAGGGGAGCAGTACTTC.

CDR3 residues: CASSVQGWNTEAFF. The CDR3 nucleotides read TGTGCCAGCAGCGTACAGGGGTGGAACACTGAAGCTTTCTTT. This chain uses TRBV9 with TRBJ1-1, with D possibly TRBD1 on 6 matching bases. Germline V CDR1 and CDR2: SGDLS, YYNGEE. V lost 1 base, J lost 1 base, and 8 bases lay in between. CDR3 length: 14 residues.